This T cell receptor (beta chain) was observed in a study of response to subunit inactivated influenza vaccine. This clonotype was seen only a few times. CDR1 is MNHEY, CDR2 SVGAGI, per germline. The CDR3 length is 14 residues. V was cut by 2 bases and J by 2 bases, with 9 bases left in between. TCRdb re-called the RT-PCR reads with MiXCR, one entry per CDR3 protein. The sample lists over 400,000 distinct CDR3 sequences, approximately 12% seen once, with about an eighth in the top ten. The chain combines TRBV6-5 with TRBJ2-5; no firm D call. This sequence originates from a man over 45 who received an inactivated influenza vaccine. The specimen was PBMCs from blood, collected about 6 weeks after vaccination. CDR3 bases: TGTGCCAGCAGTTACGTGACTGATCAAGAGACCCAGTACTTC. Protein sequence: CASSYVTDQETQYF.